The 18 T cell receptor beta chains presented below share a single source sample, sequenced in a study of identical twins. TCRdb independently ran MiXCR on the 5' RACE reads; one entry per CDR3 protein. The sample has approximately 1.8 million distinct CDR3 sequences, 25% to 35% seen once; the top ten hold about 0.27%. Material: cord blood. The receptors were sampled from a newborn girl in good health.

This clonotype was detected only a few times. This chain links TRBV12-3 or TRBV12-4 with TRBJ1-2; 7 bases match TRBD1. V lost 1 base to trimming and J lost 1 base; unmatched junction nucleotides: 12. This CDR3 comprises 18 residues. The CDR3 loop is CASSLGGQLLRSNYGYTF. As DNA, the CDR3 is TGTGCCAGCAGTTTAGGGGGACAGTTACTCAGAAGTAACTATGGCTACACCTTC.

A word on this clonotype: With a much larger clone just one base away, this may be a read error. V and J are TRBV14 and TRBJ2-1, with TRBD2 identical over 8 bases. The trim removed 2 bases at V and 2 bases at J, leaving 2 bases unmatched. This CDR3 has 15 amino acids. Germline loops: CDR1 SGHDN, CDR2 FVKESK. Written as DNA, the CDR3 is TGTGCCAGCAGCCAACGGGGACTAGCCTACAATGAGCAGTTCTTC. Its protein is CASSQRGLAYNEQFF.

Only a few counts were recorded for this clonotype. This chain joins TRBV7-2 and TRBJ2-4; D is perhaps TRBD1 or TRBD2 (6 bases each). The CDR3 has 15 residues. CDR1 and CDR2 (germline): SGHTA, FQGNSA. Between the trimmed V and J ends, which lost 2 bases and 7 bases, there was a span of 15 bases. The DNA for the CDR3 is TGTGCCAGCAGCTTAAGGGGGGCAGGACCGAACATTCAGTACTTC. It codes for CASSLRGAGPNIQYF.

The table lists this clonotype with many counts. The V gene is TRBV6-5, the J gene TRBJ2-7; TRBD1 matches 9 bases. This CDR3 is 14 amino acids long. The junction had 3 bases not matched to a gene; V was cut back by 2 bases and J by 4 bases. Per germline, CDR1 MNHEY and CDR2 SVGAGI. The CDR3 DNA reads TGTGCCAGCAGTTACCACAGGGGGCAGTACGAGCAGTACTTC. This encodes CASSYHRGQYEQYF.

The chain recombines TRBV7-9 with TRBJ2-5; D not resolved. The J call may be incorrect, as the DNA end agrees better with TRBJ2-7. This CDR3 spans 16 amino acids. Germline-derived CDR1 and CDR2 are SEHNR and FQNEAQ (reference sequence). CDR3 sequence: CASSFFDFTGEIEQYF. The CDR3 DNA follows: TGTGCCAGCAGCTTCTTCGATTTCACCGGCGAGATCGAGCAGTACTTC.

This clonotype was counted only a few times. The chain couples TRBV7-9 to TRBJ2-3; TRBD2 agrees at 12 bases. CDR1 SEHNR and CDR2 FQNEAQ come from the germline V gene (reference sequence). This CDR3 spans 17 amino acids. V was clipped by 0 bases and J by 2 bases; unmatched bases: 3. In DNA, the CDR3 is TGTGCCAGCAGCTTAGCCCGGACTAGCGGGACCACAGATACGCAGTATTTT. Translated, it gives CASSLARTSGTTDTQYF.

The rearrangement joins TRBV28 to TRBJ1-1; D possibly corresponds to TRBD1 (6 bases). This CDR3 contains 14 residues. V was clipped by 7 bases and J by 5 bases, with 17 bases between them. Germline V gene sequence: CDR1 MDHEN, CDR2 SYDVKM. The CDR3 spells CASTPPGEVTEAFF. In DNA form, the CDR3 reads TGTGCCAGCACCCCTCCAGGGGAAGTGACTGAAGCTTTCTTT.

The CDR3 DNA sequence: TGTGCCAGTCTAGCGGGAGGTGGGCAGTTCTTC. This gives the protein CASLAGGGQFF. The chain joins TRBV3-1 to TRBJ2-1; 11 nucleotides line up with TRBD2. This CDR3 spans 11 amino acids. The V gene's germline CDR1 is LGHDT and CDR2 YNNKEL (reference sequence). The trim removed 9 bases at V and 12 bases at J, leaving 4 bases unmatched.

This clonotype has a handful of counts. The chain combines TRBV4-2 with TRBJ1-1, with a weak D call TRBD1 (6 bases). Trimming took off 3 bases at V and 4 bases at J, with 9 bases between the two ends. There are 13 residues in the CDR3. Germline CDR1 and CDR2: LGHNA and YNFKEQ. CDR3 DNA: TGTGCCAGCAGCCATAGACAGGCCACTGAAGCTTTCTTT. Translation: CASSHRQATEAFF.

The chain links TRBV10-3 to TRBJ2-3; D is undetermined. Trimming removed 8 bases from V and 0 bases from J, with 12 bases in between. The CDR3 consists of 14 residues. Looked up from germline, CDR1 is ENHRY and CDR2 is SYGVKD. CDR3 DNA sequence: TGTGCCATCGATAAGGGCGCTAGCACAGATACGCAGTATTTT. The encoded protein is CAIDKGASTDTQYF.

This clonotype was detected a few times. This rearrangement joins TRBV14 to TRBJ2-1; 10 nucleotides match TRBD2. The CDR3 consists of 15 residues. Trimming at V came to 3 bases and at J to 7 bases, leaving 6 bases not matched to a gene. CDR1 and CDR2 from the germline V gene are SGHDN and FVKESK. CDR3 nucleotides: TGTGCCAGCAGCCAGTTTACTAGCGGGGCGAATGAGCAGTTCTTC. It yields the protein CASSQFTSGANEQFF.

The gene calls are TRBV5-6 and TRBJ2-3; the D is unclear. Germline V lookup: CDR1 SGHDT, CDR2 YYEEEE. The CDR3 is 14 amino acids. V was trimmed by 4 bases and J by 4 bases, leaving 13 bases between them. CDR3 bases: TGTGCCAGCAGCCCTGGGCCCTTCGCAGATACGCAGTATTTT. Translation: CASSPGPFADTQYF.

This clonotype was counted between two and nine times. The chain couples TRBV5-6 to TRBJ2-7; D unresolved. Germline CDR1 is SGHDT and CDR2 is YYEEEE. V lost 1 base and J lost 1, with 12 bases in between. The CDR3 is made up of 15 amino acids. The chain's CDR3 is CASSLLVPGSYEQYF. DNA of the CDR3: TGTGCCAGCAGCTTGCTGGTCCCAGGTTCCTACGAGCAGTACTTC.

The table lists this clonotype with a few counts. This chain connects TRBV2 to TRBJ2-3; D unclear. Germline CDR1 and CDR2: SNHLY and FYNNEI. Trimming stripped 4 bases from V and 4 bases from J, with 18 bases between. This CDR3 contains 16 residues. CDR3 residues: CASSAIRAPGADTQYF. CDR3 nucleotide sequence: TGTGCCAGCAGTGCAATTCGCGCCCCGGGTGCAGATACGCAGTATTTT.

The chain couples TRBV15 to TRBJ2-7, with 9 bases aligning to TRBD2. CDR1 and CDR2 from the germline V gene are LNHNV and YYDKDF (reference sequence). The CDR3 spans 16 residues. J lost 3 bases, V lost 1 base, and 7 bases had no gene match. CDR3 sequence (DNA): TGTGCCACCAGCAGAGCCCGGACTAGCGCCGGCTACGAGCAGTACTTC. It encodes CATSRARTSAGYEQYF.

The chain combines TRBV28 with TRBJ2-1, with a possible D match to TRBD1 (5 bases). The ends were cut back, 11 bases at V and 2 bases at J, with 13 bases in the middle. The CDR3 consists of 13 residues. Germline V gene data show CDR1 as MDHEN and CDR2 as SYDVKM. CDR3 sequence reads: CAARQPPYNEQFF. CDR3 DNA sequence: TGTGCCGCGAGACAGCCTCCCTACAATGAGCAGTTCTTC.

The chain recombines TRBV4-1 with TRBJ1-6; 10 nucleotides match TRBD1. V dropped 4 bases and J dropped 7; count of bases not matched to a gene: 7. Germline V gives CDR1 MGHRA, CDR2 YSYEKL. The CDR3 is made up of 16 amino acids. CDR3 sequence: CASSRWPGQGNSPLHF. CDR3 in DNA: TGCGCCAGCAGCCGCTGGCCGGGACAGGGGAATTCACCCCTCCACTTT.

This clonotype has a handful of counts. The rearrangement joins TRBV12-3 or TRBV12-4 to TRBJ2-4; 12 nucleotides match TRBD1. Gene TRBJ2-7 matches the end of the DNA better, so the J call may be wrong. The CDR3 totals 14 residues. In nucleotides, the CDR3 is TGTGCCAGCAGAGGGACAGGGGGCGGCTACGAGCAGTACTTC. It yields the protein CASRGTGGGYEQYF.